The 25 T cell receptor beta chains presented below share a single source sample, sequenced in a study of T cells in Graves' hyperthyroidism and ophthalmopathy. TCR beta CDR3 regions were amplified from RNA. When the TCR CDR3 underwent first-round RT-PCR, the HTBI primer set was used. TCRdb fed the multiplex PCR reads into MiXCR, producing one record per CDR3 protein. Of about 600,000 distinct CDR3 sequences in the sample, more than 15% were seen once. Sample: blood. The receptor set was obtained from a woman in her 40s with Graves' ophthalmopathy.

The J gene is TRBJ2-7, the V gene TRBV13; 9 bases are shared with TRBD2. Trimming took 6 bases from V and 2 from J; bases not matched to a gene: 5. The CDR3 covers 14 residues. Germline CDR1 and CDR2: PRHDT and FYEKMQ (reference sequence). Here the CDR3 DNA reads TGTGCCAGCAGACGGGGCGGGAGGGCCTACGAGCAGTACTTC. It translates to CASRRGGRAYEQYF.

This clonotype was found a few times. J is TRBJ1-6 and V is TRBV5-1; 8 nucleotides agree with TRBD1. The CDR3 totals 15 residues. After removal of 4 bases from V and 7 bases from J, the junction contained 7 bases not matched to a gene. CDR1 and CDR2 from the germline V gene are SGHRS and YFSETQ. This chain's CDR3 is CASSPYQGANSPLHF. The DNA for the CDR3 is TGCGCCAGCAGCCCGTACCAGGGGGCGAATTCACCCCTCCACTTT.

This clonotype showed up many times. The chain joins TRBV5-5 to TRBJ2-7; weak D call: TRBD1 (5 bases). Germline-derived CDR1 and CDR2 are SGHKS and YYEKEE (reference sequence). CDR3 length: 16 residues. V was pared by 1 base and J by 2 bases, with 16 bases between. In nucleotides, the CDR3 is TGTGCCAGCAGCTTGAGGGGAACAGGTATGGCCTACGAGCAGTACTTC. Amino acids: CASSLRGTGMAYEQYF. The full variable domain, in which reference TRBV5-5 and TRBJ2-7 provide the parts outside the CDR3, is DAGVTQSPTHLIKTRGQQVTLRCSPISGHKSVSWYQQVLGQGPQFIFQYYEKEERGRGNFPDRFSARQFPNYSSELNVNALLLGDSALYLCASSLRGTGMAYEQYFGPGTRLTVT.

This clonotype was recorded many times. The chain combines TRBV7-9 with TRBJ1-2, with unresolved D. Germline V gene sequence: CDR1 SEHNR, CDR2 FQNEAQ (reference sequence). The V end was cut by 5 bases, the J end by 4 bases, with 14 bases between. The CDR3 loop spans 14 amino acids. In DNA, the CDR3 is TGTGCCAGCAGCCAACGGCTGAGAGGCTATGGCTACACCTTC. As protein: CASSQRLRGYGYTF.

In its sample, this clonotype was seen many times. The gene calls are TRBV5-6 and TRBJ1-1; possible D gene TRBD1, 5 bases. The germline CDR1 and CDR2 sequences are SGHDT and YYEEEE. CDR3 length equals 15 residues. V dropped 0 bases and J dropped 1 base, with 10 bases sitting between them. DNA of the CDR3: TGTGCCAGCAGCTTGGTCGGGGGACGGAACACTGAAGCTTTCTTT. This translates into CASSLVGGRNTEAFF.

The CDR3 coding sequence is TGCGCCAGCAGTGAGTCCCCCGCGGGGGCCGACTGGGGTTTCTTT. It yields the protein CASSESPAGADWGFF. The genes are TRBV10-2 and TRBJ1-1, with D perhaps TRBD1 (6 bases). The CDR3 is 15 residues long. The germline V gene has CDR1 WSHSY and CDR2 SAAADI. The V gene lost 0 bases and the J gene lost 13 bases, with 21 bases spanning the gap.

There are many counts of this clonotype. This rearrangement joins TRBV7-8 to TRBJ2-3; no firm D call. Germline CDR1 SGHVS, CDR2 FQNEAQ. Trimming took 1 base from V and 7 from J, leaving 15 bases between them. The CDR3 length is 15 residues. Here the CDR3 DNA reads TGTGCCAGCAGCTTAGGCCCCGACGGCTTGAATACGCAGTATTTT. This codes for CASSLGPDGLNTQYF.

The chain joins TRBV12-5 to TRBJ2-3; 8 positions agree with TRBD1. CDR1 is LGHNT, CDR2 FRNRAP, per germline. The V segment lost 7 bases and the J segment 4 bases; nucleotides outside the gene matches: 7. This CDR3 region has 14 residues. This chain's CDR3 is CASASQGVSDTQYF. The CDR3 nucleotides are TGTGCTAGTGCCTCACAGGGGGTTTCAGATACGCAGTATTTT. Together with reference TRBV12-5 and TRBJ2-3, the CDR3 gives the full variable domain: DARVTQTPRHKVTEMGQEVTMRCQPILGHNTVFWYRQTMMQGLELLAYFRNRAPLDDSGMPKDRFSAEMPDATLATLKIQPSEPRDSAVYFCASASQGVSDTQYFGPGTRLTVL.

The table lists this clonotype with many counts. V gene TRBV12-5 combines with J gene TRBJ2-3; possible D gene TRBD2, 5 bases. CDR1 and CDR2 from the germline V gene are LGHNT and FRNRAP. V dropped 6 bases and J dropped 5 bases, with 12 bases sitting between them. CDR3 length: 13 residues. DNA for the CDR3: TGTGCTAGTGGCCTACTAGGGCAAGATACGCAGTATTTT. Its protein is CASGLLGQDTQYF.

This clonotype appeared a single time. The V gene is TRBV12-3 or TRBV12-4, the J gene TRBJ2-4; 7 bases agree with TRBD1. The CDR3 spans 14 residues. J gave up 7 bases and V 1 base, and 4 bases lay outside the gene matches. In DNA, the CDR3 is TGTGCCAGCAGTTTAGGTTCCAGGGGGAACATTCAGTACTTC. This encodes CASSLGSRGNIQYF.

In this sample, this clonotype turned up many times. The chain has TRBV20-1 and TRBJ1-2, with D maybe TRBD1 (5 bases). Germline CDR1 DFQATT, CDR2 SNEGSKA (reference sequence). The CDR3 is 12 residues long. V was cut by 2 bases and J by 8 bases, with 12 bases left in between. The CDR3 nucleotides read TGCAGTGCTAGACCGGGGCGGAAAGGCTACACCTTC. It is translated as CSARPGRKGYTF.

This clonotype was seen more than once but under ten times. V is TRBV4-1 and J is TRBJ2-3, with a possible D match to TRBD1 (7 bases). Germline assignment: CDR1 MGHRA and CDR2 YSYEKL. V lost 0 bases and J lost 14, with 24 bases in between. The CDR3 is made up of 16 amino acids. This CDR3 reads CASSQDRRGQWALRYF. CDR3 nucleotides: TGCGCCAGCAGCCAAGACCGGCGGGGACAGTGGGCCTTGCGGTATTTT.

V gene TRBV10-2 combines with J gene TRBJ2-5, with D tentatively TRBD1 (6 bases). The CDR3 has 16 amino acids. V lost 7 bases to trimming and J lost 0 bases, with 18 bases between them. Germline V gene sequence: CDR1 WSHSY, CDR2 SAAADI. CDR3 sequence: CASNFRDKAYQETQYF. DNA of the CDR3: TGCGCCAGCAACTTCCGGGACAAAGCGTACCAAGAGACCCAGTACTTC.

This clonotype showed up just once. The chain joins TRBV15 to TRBJ2-3; TRBD2 agrees at 13 bases. V lost 5 bases to trimming and J lost 0 bases; unmatched junction nucleotides: 11. The CDR3 consists of 19 residues. The germline V gene has CDR1 LNHNV and CDR2 YYDKDF (reference sequence). The CDR3 protein is CATSSGGLAGSDSTDTQYF. The CDR3 nucleotides read TGTGCCACCAGCTCGGGGGGACTAGCGGGGAGCGATAGCACAGATACGCAGTATTTT. The variable domain in full, with the rest retrieved from reference TRBV15 and TRBJ2-3, is DAMVIQNPRYQVTQFGKPVTLSCSQTLNHNVMYWYQQKSSQAPKLLFHYYDKDFNNEADTPDNFQSRRPNTSFCFLDIRSPGLGDTAMYLCATSSGGLAGSDSTDTQYFGPGTRLTVL.

This clonotype was seen a few times. V gene TRBV29-1 combines with J gene TRBJ1-4; D gene unclear. The CDR3 length is 13 residues. Trimming removed 6 bases at V and 8 bases at J, with 16 bases between. The germline CDR1 and CDR2 sequences are SQVTM and ANQGSEA. The CDR3 spells CSVAPRLEEKLFF. The CDR3 coding sequence is TGCAGCGTAGCGCCCCGACTTGAAGAAAAACTGTTTTTT.

This clonotype was seen at least ten times. The rearrangement uses TRBV20-1 and TRBJ2-3; D gene unclear. Germline CDR1 reads DFQATT; CDR2 reads SNEGSKA (reference sequence). Trimming shortened V by 1 base and J by 0 bases, and 14 bases separated the two germline ends. The CDR3 has 16 amino acids. CDR3 sequence reads: CSARGSVPSSTDTQYF. The CDR3 nucleotides read TGCAGTGCTAGAGGGTCGGTACCTTCTAGCACAGATACGCAGTATTTT.

About this clonotype itself: This may arise from a read error, as a much more abundant clone is one base away. This chain uses TRBV13 with TRBJ2-7, with TRBD1 as a possible D gene (6 bases). The germline V gene encodes CDR1 PRHDT and CDR2 FYEKMQ (reference sequence). CDR3 length: 14 residues. The CDR3 sequence is CASSLRQVSNEQYF. The CDR3 nucleotides read TGTGCCAGCAGCCTCCGACAGGTCTCCAACGAGCAGTACTTC.

This chain connects TRBV20-1 to TRBJ2-5; D is perhaps TRBD2 (6 bases). The CDR3 totals 14 residues. From germline, CDR1 is DFQATT and CDR2 SNEGSKA (reference sequence). V lost 4 bases and J lost 4, with 16 bases in between. The CDR3 region is CSATRTVGGETQYF. CDR3 DNA: TGCAGTGCTACCCGGACGGTGGGGGGAGAGACCCAGTACTTC.

This clonotype was counted between two and nine times. This sequence joins TRBV20-1 and TRBJ2-7; D gene unclear. This CDR3 comprises 15 residues. The germline CDR1 and CDR2 sequences are DFQATT and SNEGSKA (reference sequence). Trimming pared 1 base from V and 1 base from J, leaving 14 bases between. CDR3 residues: CSARVSRTDSYEQYF. CDR3 bases: TGCAGTGCTAGAGTCTCCAGGACCGATTCCTACGAGCAGTACTTC.

This clonotype was observed at least ten times. The chain couples TRBV20-1 to TRBJ2-7; 9 bases line up with TRBD1. Germline V gene lookup returns CDR1 DFQATT and CDR2 SNEGSKA (reference sequence). V lost 7 bases, J lost 6 bases, and 16 bases stayed unmatched. This CDR3 has 15 amino acids. The CDR3 region is CSVQPLGTGSSEQYF. DNA for the CDR3: TGCAGTGTTCAGCCCCTCGGGACAGGGTCTTCCGAGCAGTACTTC.

This clonotype was recorded many times. The chain carries TRBV7-9 and TRBJ2-2; 10 bases agree with TRBD1. The CDR3 runs 16 residues. V shed 3 bases and J 1 base; nucleotides not matched to a gene: 2. Germline V gives CDR1 SEHNR, CDR2 FQNEAQ (reference sequence). The CDR3 DNA reads as TGTGCCAGCAGCTTGCGGACAGGGGGGAACACCGGGGAGCTGTTTTTT. Protein product: CASSLRTGGNTGELFF.

The CDR3 bases are TGTGCCAGCAGCCGTGACACAGTCTCTGGGGCCAACGTCCTGACTTTC. Its translation is CASSRDTVSGANVLTF. The genes are TRBV3-1 and TRBJ2-6; no definite D call. V was clipped by 4 bases and J by 0 bases, with 10 bases between them. The germline V gene encodes CDR1 LGHDT and CDR2 YNNKEL (reference sequence). The CDR3 length is 16 residues.

This clonotype was found a few times. The chain has TRBV28 and TRBJ1-2, with a tentative D call TRBD1 (5 bases). The germline gives CDR1 MDHEN, CDR2 SYDVKM. The length of the CDR3 is 15 residues. V was clipped by 6 bases and J by 1 base, with 15 bases between them. CDR3 in amino acids: CASRKSAGGNYGYTF. The CDR3 DNA is TGTGCCAGCAGAAAAAGCGCTGGGGGTAACTATGGCTACACCTTC.

This clonotype was seen repeatedly, ten times or more. CDR3 amino acids: CASSSQGAQSGANVLTF. CDR3 nucleotides: TGCGCCAGCAGCTCACAGGGAGCTCAGTCTGGGGCCAACGTCCTGACTTTC. The chain joins TRBV5-1 to TRBJ2-6, with D possibly being TRBD1 (6 bases). With 3 bases removed from V and 1 base from J, the gap between germline ends came to 14 bases. The CDR3 has 17 residues. The V gene's germline CDR1 is SGHRS and CDR2 YFSETQ. Full variable domain (remainder filled in from reference TRBV5-1 and TRBJ2-6): KAGVTQTPRYLIKTRGQQVTLSCSPISGHRSVSWYQQTPGQGLQFLFEYFSETQRNKGNFPGRFSGRQFSNSRSEMNVSTLELGDSALYLCASSSQGAQSGANVLTFGAGSRLTVL.

J is TRBJ2-3 and V is TRBV4-1, with 8 bases lining up with TRBD2. The CDR3 is 17 residues long. Per the germline V gene, CDR1 is MGHRA and CDR2 is YSYEKL. V was clipped by 0 bases and J by 0 bases; unmatched bases: 5. The CDR3, as DNA: TGCGCCAGCAGCCAAGAGGGACTAGGCTCTAGCACAGATACGCAGTATTTT. It encodes CASSQEGLGSSTDTQYF.